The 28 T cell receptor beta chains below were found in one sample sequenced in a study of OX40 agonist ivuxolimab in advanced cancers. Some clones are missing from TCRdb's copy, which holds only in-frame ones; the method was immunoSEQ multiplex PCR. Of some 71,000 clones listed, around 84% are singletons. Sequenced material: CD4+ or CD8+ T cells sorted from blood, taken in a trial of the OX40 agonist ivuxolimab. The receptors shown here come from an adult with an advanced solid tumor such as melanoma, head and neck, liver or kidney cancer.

The CDR3 nucleotides are TGCGCCAGCAGCTACATGACAGGGCCCCCCACTGAAGCTTTCTTT. It specifies CASSYMTGPPTEAFF. The gene calls are TRBV5-1 and TRBJ1-1, with 7 bases aligning to TRBD1. Germline V gene lookup returns CDR1 SGHRS and CDR2 YFSETQ. Unmatched junction bases numbered 9, after V lost 3 bases and J lost 4 bases. CDR3 length: 15 amino acids.

CDR3 in DNA: TGTGCCAGCAGCCTAAGTAGGACACGTAGCAATCAGCCCCAGCATTTT. It translates to CASSLSRTRSNQPQHF. The V gene is TRBV7-8, the J gene TRBJ1-5; D may be TRBD1 (5 bases). The CDR3 loop spans 16 amino acids. The germline gives CDR1 SGHVS, CDR2 FQNEAQ. V gave up 5 bases and J gave up 0 bases, with 14 bases separating them.

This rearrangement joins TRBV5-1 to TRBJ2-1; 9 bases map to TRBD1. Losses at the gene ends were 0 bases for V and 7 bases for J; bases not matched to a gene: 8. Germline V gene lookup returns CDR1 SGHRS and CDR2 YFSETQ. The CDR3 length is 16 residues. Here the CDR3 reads CASSLDPAGQGNEQFF. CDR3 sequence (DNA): TGCGCCAGCAGCTTGGATCCTGCAGGACAGGGGAATGAGCAGTTCTTC.

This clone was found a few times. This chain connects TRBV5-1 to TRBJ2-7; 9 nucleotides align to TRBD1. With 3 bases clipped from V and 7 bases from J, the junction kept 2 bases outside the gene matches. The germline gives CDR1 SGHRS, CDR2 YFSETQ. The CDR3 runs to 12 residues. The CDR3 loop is CASSWGQGEQYF. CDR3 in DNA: TGCGCCAGCAGCTGGGGACAGGGAGAGCAGTACTTC.

CDR3 sequence: CASSIGQAETQYF. CDR3 nucleotide sequence: TGTGCCAGTAGTATCGGACAGGCAGAGACCCAGTACTTC. This chain joins TRBV19 and TRBJ2-5, with TRBD1 matching 7 bases. The CDR3 has 13 residues. V lost 3 bases to trimming and J lost 4 bases; unmatched junction nucleotides: 2. CDR1 is LNHDA, CDR2 SQIVND, per germline (reference sequence).

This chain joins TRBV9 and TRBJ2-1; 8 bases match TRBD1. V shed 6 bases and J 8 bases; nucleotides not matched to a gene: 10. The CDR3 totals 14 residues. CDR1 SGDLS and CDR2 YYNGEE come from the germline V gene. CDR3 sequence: CASTPEAGGDEQFF. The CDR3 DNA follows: TGTGCCAGCACCCCCGAGGCAGGGGGCGATGAGCAGTTCTTC.

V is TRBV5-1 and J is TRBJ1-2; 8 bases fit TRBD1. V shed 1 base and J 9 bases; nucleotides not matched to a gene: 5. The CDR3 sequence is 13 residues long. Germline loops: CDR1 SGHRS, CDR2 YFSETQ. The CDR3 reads CASSLTGGNSYTF. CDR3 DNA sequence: TGCGCCAGCAGCTTGACAGGGGGTAATAGCTACACCTTC.

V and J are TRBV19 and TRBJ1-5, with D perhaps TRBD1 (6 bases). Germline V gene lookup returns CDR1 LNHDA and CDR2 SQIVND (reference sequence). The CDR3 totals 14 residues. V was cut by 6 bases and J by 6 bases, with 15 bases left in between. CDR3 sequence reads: CASSSLGASQPQHF. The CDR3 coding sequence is TGTGCCAGTAGCTCGTTGGGGGCCAGTCAGCCCCAGCATTTT.

The CDR3 bases are TGCGCCAGCAGCTTGGAGGGACAGGGAGGCTATGGCTACACCTTC. This encodes CASSLEGQGGYGYTF. The chain combines TRBV5-1 with TRBJ1-2; 9 bases align to TRBD1. Germline CDR1 is SGHRS and CDR2 is YFSETQ. The CDR3 has 15 amino acids. With V trimmed by 0 bases and J by 4 bases, 4 bases remained unmatched.

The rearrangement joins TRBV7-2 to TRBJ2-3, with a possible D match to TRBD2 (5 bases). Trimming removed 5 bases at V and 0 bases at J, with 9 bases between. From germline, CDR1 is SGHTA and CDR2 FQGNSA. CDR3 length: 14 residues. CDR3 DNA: TGTGCCAGCAGCCTCCGGACTAGCACAGATACGCAGTATTTT. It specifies CASSLRTSTDTQYF.

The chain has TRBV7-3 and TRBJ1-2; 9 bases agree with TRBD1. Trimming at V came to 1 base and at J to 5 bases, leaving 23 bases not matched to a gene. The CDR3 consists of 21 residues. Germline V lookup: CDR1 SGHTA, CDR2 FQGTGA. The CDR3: CASSLSERTQGQGSKRYGYTF. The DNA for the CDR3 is TGTGCCAGCAGCTTAAGTGAGAGGACCCAGGGACAGGGAAGTAAGAGGTATGGCTACACCTTC. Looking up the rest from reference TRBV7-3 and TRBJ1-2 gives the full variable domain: GAGVSQTPSNKVTEKGKYVELRCDPISGHTALYWYRQSLGQGPEFLIYFQGTGAADDSGLPNDRFFAVRPEGSVSTLKIQRTERGDSAVYLCASSLSERTQGQGSKRYGYTFGSGTRLTVV.

The CDR3 sequence: CAWSGENSRHQPQHF. DNA of the CDR3: TGTGCCTGGAGTGGAGAGAACAGTCGGCATCAGCCCCAGCATTTT. The chain links TRBV30 to TRBJ1-5; D not certain. Germline V gives CDR1 GTSNPN, CDR2 SVGIG (reference sequence). The length of the CDR3 is 15 residues. Trimming took off 1 base at V and 5 bases at J, with 15 bases between the two ends.

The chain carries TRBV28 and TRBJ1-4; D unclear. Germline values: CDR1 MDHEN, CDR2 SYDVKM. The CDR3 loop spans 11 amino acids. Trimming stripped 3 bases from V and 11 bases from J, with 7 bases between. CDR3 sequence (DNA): TGTGCCAGCAGTTTGGGGTGGAAACTGTTTTTT. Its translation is CASSLGWKLFF. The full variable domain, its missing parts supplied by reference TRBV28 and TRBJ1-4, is DVKVTQSSRYLVKRTGEKVFLECVQDMDHENMFWYRQDPGLGLRLIYFSYDVKMKEKGDIPEGYSVSREKKERFSLILESASTNQTSMYLCASSLGWKLFFGSGTQLSVL.

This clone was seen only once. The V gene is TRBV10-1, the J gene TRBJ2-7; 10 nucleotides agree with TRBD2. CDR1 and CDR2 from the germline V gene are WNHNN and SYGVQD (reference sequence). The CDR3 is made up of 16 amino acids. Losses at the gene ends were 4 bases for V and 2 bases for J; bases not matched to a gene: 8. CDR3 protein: CASSGSSGSPPYEQYF. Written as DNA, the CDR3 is TGCGCCAGCAGTGGTTCTAGCGGGAGCCCCCCCTACGAGCAGTACTTC.

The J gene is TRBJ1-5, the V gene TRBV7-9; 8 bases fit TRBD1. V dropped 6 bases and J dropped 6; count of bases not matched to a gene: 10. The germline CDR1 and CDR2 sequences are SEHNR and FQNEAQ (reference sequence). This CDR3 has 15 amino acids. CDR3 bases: TGTGCCAGCAGTTCGACAGGGGCCCTCGGTCAGCCCCAGCATTTT. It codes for CASSSTGALGQPQHF. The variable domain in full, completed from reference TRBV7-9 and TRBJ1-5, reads DTGVSQNPRHKITKRGQNVTFRCDPISEHNRLYWYRQTLGQGPEFLTYFQNEAQLEKSRLLSDRFSAERPKGSFSTLEIQRTEQGDSAMYLCASSSTGALGQPQHFGDGTRLSIL.

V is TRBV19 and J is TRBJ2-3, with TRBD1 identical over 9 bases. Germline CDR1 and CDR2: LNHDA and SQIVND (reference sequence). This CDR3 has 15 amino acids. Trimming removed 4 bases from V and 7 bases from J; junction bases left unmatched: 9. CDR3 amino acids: CASSRGDRDQHTQYF. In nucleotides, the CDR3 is TGTGCCAGTAGTAGGGGGGACAGGGATCAGCATACGCAGTATTTT.

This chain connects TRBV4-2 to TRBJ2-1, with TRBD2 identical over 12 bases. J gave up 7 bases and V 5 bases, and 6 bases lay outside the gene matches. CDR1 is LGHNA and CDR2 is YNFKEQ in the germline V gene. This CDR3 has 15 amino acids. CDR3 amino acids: CASSDTSGGLNEQFF. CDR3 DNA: TGTGCCAGCAGCGATACTAGCGGGGGGCTGAATGAGCAGTTCTTC.

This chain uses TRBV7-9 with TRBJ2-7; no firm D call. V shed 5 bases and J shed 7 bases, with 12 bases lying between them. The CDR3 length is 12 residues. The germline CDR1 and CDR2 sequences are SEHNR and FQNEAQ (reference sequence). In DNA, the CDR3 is TGTGCCAGCAGCCTTAACCGTGCAGAGCAGTACTTC. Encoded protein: CASSLNRAEQYF.

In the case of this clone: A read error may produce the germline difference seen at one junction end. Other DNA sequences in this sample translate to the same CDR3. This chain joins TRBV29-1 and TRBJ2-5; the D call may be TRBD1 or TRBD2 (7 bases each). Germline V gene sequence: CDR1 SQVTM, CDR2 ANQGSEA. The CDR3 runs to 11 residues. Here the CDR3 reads CSGRGRETQYF. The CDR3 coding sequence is TGCAGCGGGAGGGGGCGGGAGACCCAATACTTC.

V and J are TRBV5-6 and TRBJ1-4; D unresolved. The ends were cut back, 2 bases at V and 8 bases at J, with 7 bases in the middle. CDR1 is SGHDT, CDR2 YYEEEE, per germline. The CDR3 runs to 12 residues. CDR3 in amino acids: CASSLLGEKLFF. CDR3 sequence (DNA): TGTGCCAGCAGCTTATTGGGAGAAAAACTGTTTTTT.

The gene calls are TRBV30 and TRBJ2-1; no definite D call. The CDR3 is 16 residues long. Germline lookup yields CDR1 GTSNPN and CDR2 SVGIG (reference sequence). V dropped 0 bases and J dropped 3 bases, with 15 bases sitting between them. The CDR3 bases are TGTGCCTGGAGTGTACTGAACTACCTGCACTACAATGAGCAGTTCTTC. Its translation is CAWSVLNYLHYNEQFF.

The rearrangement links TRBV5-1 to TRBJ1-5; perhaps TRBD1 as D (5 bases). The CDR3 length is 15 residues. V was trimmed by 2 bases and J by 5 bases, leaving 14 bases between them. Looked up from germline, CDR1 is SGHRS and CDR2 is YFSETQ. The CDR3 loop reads CASSLITGDDQPQHF. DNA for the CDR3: TGCGCCAGCAGCTTAATTACGGGGGACGATCAGCCCCAGCATTTT.

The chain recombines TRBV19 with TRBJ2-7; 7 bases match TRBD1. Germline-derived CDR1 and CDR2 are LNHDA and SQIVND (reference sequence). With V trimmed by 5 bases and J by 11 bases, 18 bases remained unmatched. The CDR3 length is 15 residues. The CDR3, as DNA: TGTGCCAGTAGTTCAAACTCAAACTCGGGACAGAAGAAGTACTTC. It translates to CASSSNSNSGQKKYF. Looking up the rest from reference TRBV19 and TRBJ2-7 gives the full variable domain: DGGITQSPKYLFRKEGQNVTLSCEQNLNHDAMYWYRQDPGQGLRLIYYSQIVNDFQKGDIAEGYSVSREKKESFPLTVTSAQKNPTAFYLCASSSNSNSGQKKYFGPGTRLTVT.

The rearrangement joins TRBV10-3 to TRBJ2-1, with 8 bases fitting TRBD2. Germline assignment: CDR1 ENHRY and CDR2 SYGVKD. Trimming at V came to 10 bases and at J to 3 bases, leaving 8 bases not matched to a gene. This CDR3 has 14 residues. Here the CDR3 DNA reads TGTGCCACTGGTCCGGGAGGGAACTACAATGAGCAGTTCTTC. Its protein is CATGPGGNYNEQFF.

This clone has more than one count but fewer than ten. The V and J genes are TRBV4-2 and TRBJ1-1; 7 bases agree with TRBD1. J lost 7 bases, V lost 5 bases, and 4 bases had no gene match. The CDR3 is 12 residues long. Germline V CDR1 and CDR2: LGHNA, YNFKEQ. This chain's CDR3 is CASSARDSEAFF. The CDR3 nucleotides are TGTGCCAGCAGCGCCCGGGACAGTGAAGCTTTCTTT.

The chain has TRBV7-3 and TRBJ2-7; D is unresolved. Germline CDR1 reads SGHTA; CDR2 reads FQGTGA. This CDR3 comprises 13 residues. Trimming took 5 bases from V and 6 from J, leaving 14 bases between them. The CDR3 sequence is CASSPNVGREQYF. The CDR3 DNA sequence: TGTGCCAGCAGCCCAAATGTAGGGCGCGAGCAGTACTTC.

The CDR3: CAWSPFGGTYSYEQYF. The CDR3 nucleotides read TGTGCCTGGAGTCCCTTCGGCGGGACCTACTCCTACGAGCAGTACTTC. This chain uses TRBV30 with TRBJ2-7; a weak D match, TRBD2 (6 bases). Germline loops: CDR1 GTSNPN, CDR2 SVGIG (reference sequence). The CDR3 is 16 residues long. The V and J ends lost 2 bases and 0 bases respectively, with 17 bases between them.

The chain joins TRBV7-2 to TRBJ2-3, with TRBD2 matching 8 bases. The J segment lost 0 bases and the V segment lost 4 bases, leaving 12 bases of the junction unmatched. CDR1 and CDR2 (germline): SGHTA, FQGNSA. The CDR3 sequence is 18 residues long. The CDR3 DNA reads TGTGCCAGCAGCTCCGGAAGGAGTAGCGGGGTTAGCACAGATACGCAGTATTTT. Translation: CASSSGRSSGVSTDTQYF.